The 12 T cell receptor beta chains below all came from one sample that was sequenced in a study of shared clonotypes between healthy human individuals. CD8 cells regarded as naive lacked CD45RO, were positively chosen for CCR7, and omitted terminally differentiated effector memory CD45RA+ cells. Repertoires were generated with immunoSEQ multiplex PCR, while TCRdb's copy carries only in-frame clones and drops some. The table includes about 590,000 clones, 95% to 96% detected once. Sequencing was carried out using naive CD8+ T cells sorted from blood. All receptors come from a woman in her 30s in good health.

DNA for the CDR3: TGTGCCAGCAGCCCTGGACAGGCCACTTTCTCCTACGAGCAGTACTTC. This encodes CASSPGQATFSYEQYF. The rearrangement joins TRBV11-2 to TRBJ2-7, with 7 nucleotides matching TRBD1. The CDR3 totals 16 residues. The V and J ends lost 5 bases and 0 bases, in that order; junction bases with no gene match: 10. Germline V gene lookup returns CDR1 SGHAT and CDR2 FQNNGV. Filled out from reference TRBV11-2 and TRBJ2-7, the complete variable domain reads EAGVAQSPRYKIIEKRQSVAFWCNPISGHATLYWYQQILGQGPKLLIQFQNNGVVDDSQLPKDRFSAERLKGVDSTLKIQPAKLEDSAVYLCASSPGQATFSYEQYFGPGTRLTVT.

The chain uses TRBV27 and TRBJ2-3, with D possibly TRBD1 on 6 matching bases. Germline V gives CDR1 MNHEY, CDR2 SMNVEV (reference sequence). The ends were cut back, 5 bases at V and 5 bases at J, with 14 bases in the middle. This CDR3 contains 14 residues. DNA for the CDR3: TGTGCCAGCAGTCCCTTCACAGGGCGAGATACGCAGTATTTT. Its protein product is CASSPFTGRDTQYF.

The rearrangement uses TRBV27 and TRBJ2-7; 9 bases align to TRBD1. Per germline, CDR1 MNHEY and CDR2 SMNVEV (reference sequence). This CDR3 has 14 amino acids. With 3 bases clipped from V and 6 bases from J, the junction kept 6 bases outside the gene matches. This CDR3 is CASSLWGQGGEQYF. The DNA for the CDR3 is TGTGCCAGCAGTTTGTGGGGACAGGGAGGCGAGCAGTACTTC.

This clone came up once. The J gene is TRBJ2-1, the V gene TRBV7-9, with 9 bases fitting TRBD1. The CDR3 runs 15 residues. In germline, CDR1 is SEHNR, CDR2 FQNEAQ (reference sequence). V shed 7 bases, J shed 5 bases, and the junction held 9 bases outside the gene matches. CDR3 sequence: CASTISTGGDNEQFF. DNA for the CDR3: TGTGCCAGCACCATAAGTACAGGGGGCGACAATGAGCAGTTCTTC.

The chain combines TRBV7-6 with TRBJ2-7; 8 nucleotides agree with TRBD1. Germline CDR1 reads SGHVS; CDR2 reads FNYEAQ. This CDR3 has 13 amino acids. Trimming at V came to 2 bases and at J to 7 bases, leaving 4 bases not matched to a gene. The CDR3 is CASSLQGAQEQYF. The CDR3 DNA is TGTGCCAGCAGCTTACAGGGGGCGCAGGAGCAGTACTTC.

V and J are TRBV29-1 and TRBJ2-3, with D perhaps matching TRBD1 (6 bases). This CDR3 has 12 residues. V gave up 4 bases and J gave up 7 bases, with 12 bases separating them. The V gene's germline CDR1 is SQVTM and CDR2 ANQGSEA. The DNA for the CDR3 is TGCAGCGTTGTAATACAGGGAAATACGCAGTATTTT. This encodes CSVVIQGNTQYF.

The chain uses TRBV9 and TRBJ1-1, with D hard to call. The CDR3 sequence is 11 residues long. Germline values: CDR1 SGDLS, CDR2 YYNGEE. V was cut by 0 bases and J by 8 bases, with 5 bases left in between. The chain's CDR3 is CASSVVQEAFF. Here the CDR3 DNA reads TGTGCCAGCAGCGTAGTACAGGAAGCTTTCTTT.

The rearrangement uses TRBV25-1 and TRBJ2-1; a possible D gene is TRBD1 (5 bases). Trimming took 8 bases from V and 0 from J, leaving 14 bases between them. The germline CDR1 and CDR2 sequences are MGHDK and SYGVNS. The length of the CDR3 is 15 residues. CDR3 coding DNA: TGTGCCAGCCGTGCCAGCGACAGCTCCTACAATGAGCAGTTCTTC. This gives the protein CASRASDSSYNEQFF.

With respect to this clone: A junction end diverges from the germline sequence, so it may reflect a read error. The genes are TRBV2 and TRBJ1-2, with 7 bases identical to TRBD1. The CDR3 runs 13 residues. Germline V CDR1 and CDR2: SNHLY, FYNNEI. The CDR3 nucleotides read TGTGCCAGCAGTTTAAATAAGAACCGGGACAGAATCTTC. Translation: CASSLNKNRDRIF.

The chain employs TRBV27 and TRBJ2-1; no clear D. The CDR3 extends over 16 amino acids. Trimming left V 5 bases short and J 0 bases short, with 14 bases between. Germline V gene data show CDR1 as MNHEY and CDR2 as SMNVEV (reference sequence). The CDR3 sequence is CASSPHRPYSYNEQFF. CDR3 sequence (DNA): TGTGCCAGCAGTCCCCACCGACCCTACTCCTACAATGAGCAGTTCTTC.

The chain is built from TRBV5-1 and TRBJ2-5; D call uncertain. The CDR3 is 14 amino acids. CDR1 and CDR2 (germline): SGHRS, YFSETQ. V lost 2 bases and J 2 bases, leaving 10 bases between the germline ends. The CDR3 DNA reads as TGCGCCAGCAGCTTTAGAGATATTCAAGAGACCCAGTACTTC. It codes for CASSFRDIQETQYF.

The genes are TRBV28 and TRBJ2-5, with D possibly matching TRBD1 (6 bases). The CDR3 covers 14 residues. Germline lookup yields CDR1 MDHEN and CDR2 SYDVKM. Trimming cost V 5 bases and J 0 bases, with 10 bases left between them. CDR3 protein: CASSTRDNQETQYF. The DNA of the CDR3 is TGTGCCAGCAGTACCCGGGACAACCAAGAGACCCAGTACTTC.